Listed here are 29 T cell receptor beta chains from one sample, sequenced in a study of cytomegalovirus exposure and HLA in healthy donors. In the PCR, 60 Vbeta and 13 Jbeta primers were used. Here immunoSEQ multiplex PCR was the method, and the copy in TCRdb shows in-frame clones only, minus some. The sample holds 150,000 to 200,000 clones, 75% seen once. The sequencing sample was made of PBMCs. The receptors were sampled from a woman in her fifties or sixties in good health and CMV-seropositive.

This chain joins TRBV11-2 and TRBJ1-5; D gene uncertain. The V gene lost 5 bases and the J gene lost 0 bases, with 8 bases spanning the gap. The CDR3 consists of 14 residues. Germline CDR1 SGHAT, CDR2 FQNNGV. The CDR3 DNA sequence: TGTGCCAGCAGCCCCCTAGATAGCAATCAGCCCCAGCATTTT. Protein product: CASSPLDSNQPQHF.

The chain employs TRBV18 and TRBJ2-7; 9 nucleotides line up with TRBD1. The CDR3 totals 14 residues. With 0 bases clipped from V and 11 bases from J, the junction kept 8 bases outside the gene matches. Germline values: CDR1 KGHSH, CDR2 LQKENI. CDR3: CASSPPLGTGKKYF. For the CDR3, the DNA is TGTGCCAGCTCACCACCGCTGGGGACAGGGAAGAAGTACTTC.

In its sample, this clone was seen once. The chain has TRBV9 and TRBJ2-5; TRBD2 aligns across 10 bases. Trimming removed 0 bases from V and 2 bases from J; junction bases left unmatched: 7. CDR1 is SGDLS, CDR2 YYNGEE, per germline. CDR3 length: 17 amino acids. CDR3 sequence: CASSVGNSGGIQETQYF. The CDR3 DNA reads as TGTGCCAGCAGCGTAGGAAATAGCGGGGGGATACAAGAGACCCAGTACTTC.

Regarding this clone: Germline is not matched at one junction end, which may reflect a read error. This sequence joins TRBV7-9 and TRBJ2-3; 8 bases fit TRBD1. The germline V gene has CDR1 SEHNR and CDR2 FQNEAQ (reference sequence). The CDR3 length is 15 residues. The chain's CDR3 is CSSKRETGATDTQYF. DNA of the CDR3: TGTTCCAGCAAACGAGAGACAGGGGCCACAGATACGCAGTATTTT.

This clone was seen only a few times. V is TRBV5-4 and J is TRBJ1-1; D is ambiguous. The CDR3 runs to 16 residues. Germline CDR1 reads SGHNT; CDR2 reads YYREEE (reference sequence). The ends were cut back, 0 bases at V and 4 bases at J, with 16 bases in the middle. The CDR3 here is CASSLVAREGGTEAFF. DNA for the CDR3: TGTGCCAGCAGCTTGGTGGCGAGGGAGGGCGGCACTGAAGCTTTCTTT.

This sequence joins TRBV2 and TRBJ1-3; D remains unclear. V was cut by 6 bases and J by 0 bases, with 9 bases left in between. Per germline, CDR1 SNHLY and CDR2 FYNNEI. CDR3 size: 14 residues. The CDR3 DNA is TGTGCCAGCAGGTCAGGCAACTCTGGAAACACCATATATTTT. This encodes CASRSGNSGNTIYF.

This clone was detected only a few times. The V gene is TRBV7-9, the J gene TRBJ2-5; 7 bases agree with TRBD2. This CDR3 has 15 residues. CDR1 and CDR2 from the germline V gene are SEHNR and FQNEAQ (reference sequence). V lost 5 bases, J lost 7 bases, and 13 bases stayed unmatched. The CDR3 bases are TGTGCCAGCAGCCAAGGGGCGGGGGTCCAGCGGACCCAGTACTTC. Translating gives CASSQGAGVQRTQYF.

The CDR3 sequence: CASSLDLDNEQFF. The CDR3 DNA sequence: TGCGCCAGCAGCTTGGATCTAGACAATGAGCAGTTCTTC. This rearrangement joins TRBV5-1 to TRBJ2-1, with D hard to call. V dropped 0 bases and J dropped 5 bases, with 6 bases sitting between them. Germline V lookup: CDR1 SGHRS, CDR2 YFSETQ. The length of the CDR3 is 13 residues.

The chain is built from TRBV11-2 and TRBJ1-2, with 9 bases that match TRBD1. The junction had 10 bases not matched to a gene; V was cut back by 5 bases and J by 9 bases. CDR1 is SGHAT, CDR2 FQNNGV, per germline. The CDR3 spans 14 residues. CDR3 sequence: CASSRTGGDASYTF. The CDR3 nucleotides read TGTGCCAGCAGCCGTACAGGGGGCGATGCGAGCTACACCTTC.

This clone has just a few counts. CDR3 coding DNA: TGTGCCAGCAGCAAGGGCCGGACAGCCTACGAGCAGTACTTC. This translates into CASSKGRTAYEQYF. V and J are TRBV11-2 and TRBJ2-7; possibly TRBD1 for D (6 bases). The germline V gene encodes CDR1 SGHAT and CDR2 FQNNGV. V was cut by 5 bases and J by 2 bases, with 13 bases left in between. This CDR3 has 14 amino acids.

Notes on this clone: Mismatch with germline at one junction end may stem from a read error. This sequence joins TRBV7-9 and TRBJ1-2; the D gene is possibly TRBD1 (5 bases). Germline CDR1 reads SEHNR; CDR2 reads FQNEAQ (reference sequence). This CDR3 has 15 residues. DNA for the CDR3: TGTGCCAGCAGCTTAGTTGATGTTGGGGGGTATGGCTACCCCTTC. Protein: CASSLVDVGGYGYPF.

The genes are TRBV2 and TRBJ2-6; D gene unclear. This CDR3 contains 14 residues. The germline gives CDR1 SNHLY, CDR2 FYNNEI. Trimming removed 4 bases from V and 2 bases from J, with 6 bases in between. The CDR3 nucleotides are TGTGCCAGCAGTGGAGATGCTGGGGCCAACGTCCTGACTTTC. Its protein is CASSGDAGANVLTF.

V is TRBV9 and J is TRBJ2-7, with D unclear. Germline-derived CDR1 and CDR2 are SGDLS and YYNGEE. V lost 0 bases and J lost 2, with 6 bases in between. The CDR3 has 13 amino acids. The CDR3 protein is CASSVGQTYEQYF. CDR3 nucleotide sequence: TGTGCCAGCAGCGTAGGTCAAACCTACGAGCAGTACTTC.

This chain connects TRBV18 to TRBJ1-6; 7 positions agree with TRBD1. CDR1 KGHSH and CDR2 LQKENI come from the germline V gene. The CDR3 consists of 15 residues. V dropped 3 bases and J dropped 13; count of bases not matched to a gene: 12. CDR3 sequence: CASSPNPGQQNPLHF. DNA of the CDR3: TGTGCCAGCTCACCCAATCCGGGACAGCAAAACCCCCTCCACTTT.

The chain joins TRBV5-1 to TRBJ2-7, with D possibly being TRBD1 (6 bases). The CDR3 loop spans 14 amino acids. The V gene's germline CDR1 is SGHRS and CDR2 YFSETQ. Trimming left V 1 base short and J 5 bases short, with 13 bases between. CDR3: CASSLRTASNEQYF. CDR3 nucleotide sequence: TGCGCCAGCAGCTTGAGGACAGCGTCCAACGAGCAGTACTTC. Full variable domain (outside the CDR3, taken from reference TRBV5-1 and TRBJ2-7): KAGVTQTPRYLIKTRGQQVTLSCSPISGHRSVSWYQQTPGQGLQFLFEYFSETQRNKGNFPGRFSGRQFSNSRSEMNVSTLELGDSALYLCASSLRTASNEQYFGPGTRLTVT.

This clone came up once. The identical CDR3 is also encoded by other nucleotide sequences in the sample. This rearrangement joins TRBV4-1 to TRBJ2-7, with TRBD1 identical over 11 bases. Germline CDR1 MGHRA, CDR2 YSYEKL. V shed 4 bases and J 4 bases; nucleotides not matched to a gene: 3. The CDR3 is 14 amino acids. The CDR3 region has the DNA TGCGCCAGCAGCCCTGGACAGGGGGCTTACGAGCAGTACTTC. Translated, it gives CASSPGQGAYEQYF.

The CDR3, as DNA: TGTGCCAGCAGTTACTCGGGACAGAGCTACGAGCAGTACTTC. Amino acids: CASSYSGQSYEQYF. V is TRBV6-5 and J is TRBJ2-5, with 7 bases identical to TRBD1. The J call may be mistaken, given a closer DNA end match to TRBJ2-7. Germline CDR1 is MNHEY and CDR2 is SVGAGI. This CDR3 has 14 amino acids.

This chain joins TRBV28 and TRBJ1-2; D remains ambiguous. Germline CDR1 is MDHEN and CDR2 is SYDVKM. Trimming took off 5 bases at V and 0 bases at J, with 10 bases between the two ends. The CDR3 is 14 amino acids. CDR3 amino acids: CASSPGRANYGYTF. In DNA, the CDR3 is TGTGCCAGCAGTCCAGGCCGAGCTAACTATGGCTACACCTTC.

The rearrangement joins TRBV6-6 to TRBJ2-7; 8 bases agree with TRBD2. J lost 4 bases, V lost 10 bases, and 15 bases had no gene match. Germline CDR1 and CDR2: MNHNY and SVGAGI (reference sequence). CDR3 length: 15 residues. CDR3 in amino acids: CATLRTSGGAYEQYF. As DNA, the CDR3 is TGTGCCACCCTAAGGACGAGCGGGGGTGCGTACGAGCAGTACTTC.

This chain links TRBV5-1 with TRBJ1-2, with 10 bases aligning to TRBD1. The trim removed 3 bases at V and 8 bases at J, leaving 10 bases unmatched. CDR1 is SGHRS and CDR2 is YFSETQ in the germline V gene. The CDR3 extends over 15 amino acids. This CDR3 is CASSSGTGVYGGYTF. CDR3 nucleotide sequence: TGCGCCAGCAGCTCCGGGACAGGGGTTTATGGAGGCTACACCTTC.

The rearrangement joins TRBV6-6 to TRBJ1-1, with D hard to call. The V end was cut by 1 base, the J end by 0 bases, with 6 bases between. This CDR3 has 14 residues. Per the germline V gene, CDR1 is MNHNY and CDR2 is SVGAGI (reference sequence). CDR3 in DNA: TGTGCCAGCAGTTACTTCCCCATGAACACTGAAGCTTTCTTT. Encoded protein: CASSYFPMNTEAFF.

CDR3 amino acids: CASSLALGPAEQETQYF. DNA for the CDR3: TGTGCCAGCAGCTTAGCGCTAGGTCCGGCTGAACAAGAGACCCAGTACTTC. The rearrangement uses TRBV7-9 and TRBJ2-5; D call uncertain. Between the trimmed V and J ends, which lost 0 bases and 2 bases, there was a span of 16 bases. Germline-derived CDR1 and CDR2 are SEHNR and FQNEAQ (reference sequence). The CDR3 is 17 residues long.

The rearrangement joins TRBV2 to TRBJ1-3; 7 bases map to TRBD1. The CDR3 runs 14 residues. V shed 6 bases, J shed 8 bases, and the junction held 10 bases outside the gene matches. Germline V lookup: CDR1 SNHLY, CDR2 FYNNEI. CDR3: CASRALQGRHTIYF. The CDR3 bases are TGTGCCAGCAGGGCATTACAGGGGAGGCACACCATATATTTT.

The rearrangement uses TRBV30 and TRBJ1-6; tentative D call: TRBD1 (6 bases). V was trimmed by 0 bases and J by 7 bases, leaving 10 bases between them. The CDR3 consists of 14 residues. Germline CDR1 reads GTSNPN; CDR2 reads SVGIG (reference sequence). CDR3 residues: CAWSVWQGNSPLHF. CDR3 in DNA: TGTGCCTGGAGTGTGTGGCAGGGGAATTCACCCCTCCACTTT.

The chain joins TRBV15 to TRBJ2-2; TRBD1 is a possible D gene (6 bases). The germline gives CDR1 LNHNV, CDR2 YYDKDF (reference sequence). With 1 base removed from V and 3 bases from J, the gap between germline ends came to 9 bases. The CDR3 covers 15 residues. CDR3 protein: CATSRGDTYTGELFF. CDR3 sequence (DNA): TGTGCCACCAGCAGAGGGGACACCTACACCGGGGAGCTGTTTTTT.

The chain links TRBV7-6 to TRBJ2-2; TRBD1 matches at 9 bases. This CDR3 is 15 amino acids long. Germline V gene sequence: CDR1 SGHVS, CDR2 FNYEAQ. J gave up 2 bases and V 6 bases, and 4 bases lay outside the gene matches. CDR3: CASRTQGANTGELFF. The CDR3 DNA follows: TGTGCCAGCAGAACACAGGGGGCAAACACCGGGGAGCTGTTTTTT.

Comments on this clone: At one end, the junction sequence differs from germline, possibly due to a read error. The rearrangement uses TRBV12-5 and TRBJ1-2; the match to TRBD1 covers 7 bases. This CDR3 comprises 13 residues. Germline loops: CDR1 LGHNT, CDR2 FRNRAP. The CDR3 region is CASGRGPGYGYPF. The CDR3 DNA is TGTGCTAGTGGTAGGGGGCCAGGCTATGGCTACCCCTTC.

This clone was observed once. This rearrangement joins TRBV2 to TRBJ2-5, with TRBD2 matching 9 bases. J gave up 5 bases and V 7 bases, and 5 bases lay outside the gene matches. The CDR3 is made up of 13 amino acids. The germline CDR1 and CDR2 sequences are SNHLY and FYNNEI. CDR3 in DNA: TGTGCCAGCAATGGCGCGGGGGGGGAGACCCAGTACTTC. This sequence encodes CASNGAGGETQYF. The whole variable domain, remainder taken from reference TRBV2 and TRBJ2-5, is EPEVTQTPSHQVTQMGQEVILRCVPISNHLYFYWYRQILGQKVEFLVSFYNNEISEKSEIFDDQFSVERPDGSNFTLKIRSTKLEDSAMYFCASNGAGGETQYFGPGTRLLVL.

V gene TRBV2 combines with J gene TRBJ2-1, with 13 nucleotides matching TRBD2. Germline V gene data show CDR1 as SNHLY and CDR2 as FYNNEI. J gave up 10 bases and V 4 bases, and 4 bases lay outside the gene matches. This CDR3 is 14 amino acids long. The CDR3 bases are TGTGCCAGCAGTGGACTAGCGGGGGGCGGGGAGCAGTTCTTC. This codes for CASSGLAGGGEQFF.